Below, 31 T cell receptor beta chains from the same sample are listed, as sequenced in a study of T-cell reconstitution after alpha-beta-depleted transplantation in children. Unique molecular identifiers were incorporated into the prepared TCRbeta library. TCRdb re-called the PCR reads through MiXCR, storing one row per CDR3 protein. The sample records some 550,000 distinct CDR3 sequences, about a sixth being singletons. This specimen consisted of PBMCs from the stem cell graft donor, obtained from the stem cell graft. The receptors derive from a human donor who donated a stem cell graft to a child with acute lymphoblastic leukemia.

The chain carries TRBV20-1 and TRBJ2-1; 7 bases map to TRBD1. From germline, CDR1 is DFQATT and CDR2 SNEGSKA (reference sequence). V shed 3 bases and J 2 bases; nucleotides not matched to a gene: 4. This CDR3 comprises 14 residues. CDR3 protein: CSARGQIAYNEQFF. The CDR3 nucleotides read TGCAGTGCTAGGGGACAGATTGCCTACAATGAGCAGTTCTTC.

The J gene is TRBJ2-5, the V gene TRBV29-1; D unresolved. V was cut by 4 bases and J by 3 bases, with 9 bases left in between. Germline V CDR1 and CDR2: SQVTM, ANQGSEA. CDR3 length equals 12 residues. The CDR3 protein is CSVVAGEETQYF. CDR3 DNA: TGCAGCGTTGTTGCAGGAGAAGAGACCCAGTACTTC.

CDR3 region: CSVAGDGSYGYTF. The CDR3 DNA sequence: TGCAGCGTGGCCGGGGATGGATCCTATGGCTACACCTTC. The J gene is TRBJ1-2, the V gene TRBV29-1; unclear D gene. The germline gives CDR1 SQVTM, CDR2 ANQGSEA. CDR3 length: 13 residues. The V and J ends lost 6 bases and 4 bases respectively, with 15 bases between them.

The chain employs TRBV10-3 and TRBJ2-7; the match to TRBD1 covers 7 bases. Looked up from germline, CDR1 is ENHRY and CDR2 is SYGVKD. V shed 6 bases, J shed 6 bases, and the junction held 11 bases outside the gene matches. The CDR3 runs to 14 residues. In DNA, the CDR3 is TGTGCCATCAGCGCCGGGACAGAACCCCGCGAGCAGTACTTC. Translated: CAISAGTEPREQYF.

This clonotype was seen more than once but under ten times. The chain uses TRBV5-5 and TRBJ2-7; 9 bases are a match to TRBD2. Germline CDR1 and CDR2: SGHKS and YYEKEE (reference sequence). The CDR3 sequence is 15 residues long. V shed 3 bases and J 0 bases; nucleotides not matched to a gene: 4. CDR3 in DNA: TGTGCCAGCAGCTGGAGCGGGAGGCGCTCCTACGAGCAGTACTTC. This codes for CASSWSGRRSYEQYF.

This clonotype has a count of ten or more. This sequence joins TRBV14 and TRBJ2-1; TRBD1 matches at 7 bases. The CDR3 has 16 amino acids. The trim removed 3 bases at V and 4 bases at J, leaving 9 bases unmatched. CDR1 is SGHDN, CDR2 FVKESK, per germline. The DNA for the CDR3 is TGTGCCAGCAGCCACAGACAGGGACCCCCGTACAATGAGCAGTTCTTC. Protein sequence: CASSHRQGPPYNEQFF.

This chain joins TRBV19 and TRBJ2-1; 9 bases line up with TRBD1. Germline V gene sequence: CDR1 LNHDA, CDR2 SQIVND (reference sequence). This CDR3 comprises 14 residues. V lost 5 bases, J lost 8 bases, and 7 bases stayed unmatched. The CDR3 region has the DNA TGTGCCAGTAGTCCCTGGACAGGGGCCGATGAGCAGTTCTTC. Protein sequence: CASSPWTGADEQFF.

This clonotype was found a few times. V usage is TRBV5-1 and J usage is TRBJ2-1, with 10 bases lining up with TRBD2. Unmatched junction bases numbered 4, after V lost 7 bases and J lost 6 bases. CDR1 and CDR2 from the germline V gene are SGHRS and YFSETQ. The CDR3 runs 13 residues. In DNA, the CDR3 is TGCGCCAGCGGTTCTAGCGGGGGCAATGAGCAGTTCTTC. Protein product: CASGSSGGNEQFF.

In this sample, this clonotype turned up a few times. A read error may account for a junction end that differs from germline. V and J are TRBV29-1 and TRBJ1-1, with no clear D. The CDR3 consists of 12 residues. The germline V gene has CDR1 SQVTM and CDR2 ANQGSEA. This CDR3 reads CSVEGLDTEAFF. In DNA form, the CDR3 reads TGCAGCGTCGAAGGGCTGGACACTGAAGCTTTCTTT.

V gene TRBV20-1 combines with J gene TRBJ2-1; D ambiguous. Looked up from germline, CDR1 is DFQATT and CDR2 is SNEGSKA (reference sequence). With 3 bases removed from V and 7 bases from J, the gap between germline ends came to 16 bases. The CDR3 runs to 14 residues. Written as DNA, the CDR3 is TGCAGTGCTAGGGCGGCCACCTCTTGGAATGAGCAGTTCTTC. Translating it yields CSARAATSWNEQFF.

The CDR3 coding sequence is TGTGCCAGCAGCCCAACCTCCGCCGGAGATACGCAGTATTTT. It codes for CASSPTSAGDTQYF. The rearrangement links TRBV7-8 to TRBJ2-3; no reliable D call. Deletions cut 5 bases from V and 5 bases from J, with 14 bases between. CDR1 and CDR2 from the germline V gene are SGHVS and FQNEAQ. The CDR3 contains 14 residues.

The J gene is TRBJ1-1, the V gene TRBV6-5; D might be TRBD1 (5 bases). Per germline, CDR1 MNHEY and CDR2 SVGAGI. Trimming pared 2 bases from V and 7 bases from J, leaving 20 bases between. There are 16 residues in the CDR3. CDR3: CASSYTPGGEEGEAFF. The DNA for the CDR3 is TGTGCCAGCAGTTACACTCCCGGGGGGGAAGAGGGTGAAGCTTTCTTT.

V and J are TRBV29-1 and TRBJ2-2, with D possibly TRBD1 on 5 matching bases. Trimming left V 4 bases short and J 0 bases short, with 12 bases between. The V gene's germline CDR1 is SQVTM and CDR2 ANQGSEA. The CDR3 extends over 15 amino acids. CDR3 bases: TGCAGCGTTGTCCGTCAGGGATCGAACACCGGGGAGCTGTTTTTT. Its translation: CSVVRQGSNTGELFF.

The rearrangement joins TRBV9 to TRBJ2-1; D perhaps matches TRBD1 (5 bases). This CDR3 is built from 13 residues. V was shortened by 4 bases and J by 5 bases, with 10 bases between the two germline ends. Germline assignment: CDR1 SGDLS and CDR2 YYNGEE. The CDR3 spells CASSPGKNNEQFF. The CDR3 DNA follows: TGTGCCAGCAGCCCAGGGAAGAACAATGAGCAGTTCTTC.

This clonotype has a handful of counts. The chain couples TRBV12-3 or TRBV12-4 to TRBJ2-2; TRBD2 matches 13 bases. Trimming took 7 bases from V and 3 from J; bases not matched to a gene: 8. There are 17 residues in the CDR3. Here the CDR3 DNA reads TGTGCCAGCACCAAGGGACTAGCGGGATCTTACACCGGGGAGCTGTTTTTT. Its protein is CASTKGLAGSYTGELFF.

J is TRBJ2-7 and V is TRBV6-2 or TRBV6-3; no reliable D call. V lost 2 bases to trimming and J lost 2 bases, with 10 bases between them. The CDR3 extends over 14 amino acids. Germline CDR1 and CDR2: MNHEY and SVGEGT. The DNA of the CDR3 is TGTGCCAGCAGTTACAGCGTTGTCACCTACGAGCAGTACTTC. It yields the protein CASSYSVVTYEQYF.

The rearrangement uses TRBV5-1 and TRBJ1-1; 9 nucleotides match TRBD1. Looked up from germline, CDR1 is SGHRS and CDR2 is YFSETQ. Trimming at V came to 7 bases and at J to 5 bases, leaving 9 bases not matched to a gene. The CDR3 loop spans 14 amino acids. CDR3 sequence (DNA): TGCGCCAGCTTTGGGACAGGGCTTAGTACTGAAGCTTTCTTT. It yields the protein CASFGTGLSTEAFF. The full variable domain, with the rest looked up from reference TRBV5-1 and TRBJ1-1, is KAGVTQTPRYLIKTRGQQVTLSCSPISGHRSVSWYQQTPGQGLQFLFEYFSETQRNKGNFPGRFSGRQFSNSRSEMNVSTLELGDSALYLCASFGTGLSTEAFFGQGTRLTVV.

This clonotype was seen more than once but under ten times. The CDR3 DNA follows: TGTGCCAGCAGCCCCCCCTATCAGCCCCAGCATTTT. Translation gives CASSPPYQPQHF. The genes are TRBV7-9 and TRBJ1-5; D call uncertain. The germline V gene has CDR1 SEHNR and CDR2 FQNEAQ (reference sequence). V shed 5 bases and J shed 5 bases, with 7 bases lying between them. The CDR3 length is 12 residues.

The table lists this clonotype with a few counts. The rearrangement joins TRBV12-3 or TRBV12-4 to TRBJ2-1; D is possibly TRBD2 (6 bases). This CDR3 has 16 residues. V gave up 6 bases and J gave up 5 bases, with 20 bases separating them. The DNA of the CDR3 is TGTGCCAGCAGCTTGTCCGTCGGGGGAGAAAACAATGAGCAGTTCTTC. This codes for CASSLSVGGENNEQFF.

The V and J genes are TRBV10-2 and TRBJ2-7; D unclear. Trimming removed 7 bases at V and 5 bases at J, with 9 bases between. CDR3 size: 11 residues. The germline gives CDR1 WSHSY, CDR2 SAAADI. The CDR3 sequence: CASNEVDEQYF. The CDR3 DNA reads as TGCGCCAGCAACGAGGTGGACGAGCAGTACTTC.

This chain links TRBV5-1 with TRBJ1-2; TRBD1 might be the D (6 bases). Germline values: CDR1 SGHRS, CDR2 YFSETQ. The CDR3 has 22 residues. The V end was cut by 0 bases, the J end by 10 bases, with 40 bases between. The CDR3 nucleotides read TGCGCCAGCAGCTTGGCCGGTTCGTTAGGACAGCGGAATATGTTGGTGGCTCCCCCCTACACCTTC. It codes for CASSLAGSLGQRNMLVAPPYTF.

V usage is TRBV29-1 and J usage is TRBJ1-1; the match to TRBD1 covers 10 bases. V was clipped by 1 base and J by 10 bases; unmatched bases: 6. Germline CDR1 is SQVTM and CDR2 is ANQGSEA. The CDR3 runs to 13 residues. CDR3 loop: CSVEVPGQGRAFF. The DNA for the CDR3 is TGCAGCGTTGAAGTCCCGGGACAGGGGCGAGCTTTCTTT.

This clonotype was found a few times. The chain couples TRBV5-8 to TRBJ1-1, with TRBD1 identical over 8 bases. The CDR3 has 13 amino acids. V dropped 0 bases and J dropped 6; count of bases not matched to a gene: 1. CDR1 and CDR2 (germline): SGHTS, YDEGEE. The CDR3 DNA is TGTGCCAGCAGCTTGGCGACAGGGGCTGAAGCTTTCTTT. It translates to CASSLATGAEAFF.

V is TRBV29-1 and J is TRBJ2-3; 9 nucleotides match TRBD2. With V trimmed by 6 bases and J by 4 bases, 11 bases remained unmatched. The CDR3 covers 15 residues. The germline V gene has CDR1 SQVTM and CDR2 ANQGSEA. The CDR3 DNA reads TGCAGCGTATCCAAACAGCGGGAGGCATCAGATACGCAGTATTTT. It yields the protein CSVSKQREASDTQYF.

The chain uses TRBV11-2 and TRBJ2-7, with D perhaps TRBD1 (6 bases). Trimming left V 2 bases short and J 7 bases short, with 12 bases between. The length of the CDR3 is 13 residues. The germline V gene has CDR1 SGHAT and CDR2 FQNNGV. CDR3 protein: CASSLHLTGEQYF. Here the CDR3 DNA reads TGTGCCAGCAGCTTACACCTAACAGGGGAGCAGTACTTC.

V usage is TRBV2 and J usage is TRBJ1-5, with 10 bases fitting TRBD1. The CDR3 contains 15 residues. CDR1 is SNHLY and CDR2 is FYNNEI in the germline V gene. J gave up 6 bases and V 3 bases, and 5 bases lay outside the gene matches. The CDR3 protein is CASSDPGQGSQPQHF. CDR3 coding DNA: TGTGCCAGCAGTGACCCGGGACAGGGGTCTCAGCCCCAGCATTTT.

This chain links TRBV4-2 with TRBJ2-1, with TRBD2 matching 8 bases. Germline CDR1 LGHNA, CDR2 YNFKEQ. This CDR3 contains 15 residues. With 8 bases clipped from V and 5 bases from J, the junction kept 11 bases outside the gene matches. The DNA of the CDR3 is TGTGCCAGCCAGAGCGGGAGAGGGGCCAACAATGAGCAGTTCTTC. Amino acids: CASQSGRGANNEQFF.

This chain links TRBV6-1 with TRBJ2-2; TRBD2 matches at 11 bases. After removal of 6 bases from V and 0 bases from J, the junction contained 3 bases not matched to a gene. The germline V gene has CDR1 MNHNS and CDR2 SASEGT. The CDR3 is 16 residues long. This CDR3 reads CASRGTSGSNTGELFF. The CDR3 region has the DNA TGTGCCAGCAGAGGGACTAGCGGCTCGAACACCGGGGAGCTGTTTTTT.

This clonotype has more than one count but fewer than ten. The rearrangement links TRBV7-8 to TRBJ2-1; TRBD2 aligns across 8 bases. J was trimmed by 2 bases and V by 3 bases; bases with no gene match: 9. Germline-derived CDR1 and CDR2 are SGHVS and FQNEAQ. The CDR3 is made up of 17 amino acids. The CDR3: CASSFYLAGSTYNEQFF. The CDR3 DNA follows: TGTGCCAGCAGCTTCTACTTAGCGGGATCTACCTACAATGAGCAGTTCTTC.

The CDR3 DNA reads TGTGCCAGCAAGACAGGGATTGATGGAAACACCATATATTTT. This gives the protein CASKTGIDGNTIYF. The chain carries TRBV12-3 or TRBV12-4 and TRBJ1-3, with 7 nucleotides matching TRBD1. Losses at the gene ends were 7 bases for V and 3 bases for J; bases not matched to a gene: 6. CDR3 length: 14 residues.

This sequence joins TRBV4-1 and TRBJ2-1; TRBD2 matches 8 bases. Per germline, CDR1 MGHRA and CDR2 YSYEKL. The CDR3 spans 15 residues. V was clipped by 1 base and J by 8 bases; unmatched bases: 7. This CDR3 reads CASSQGGTRRYEQFF. The CDR3 DNA is TGCGCCAGCAGCCAAGGAGGGACTAGGAGGTATGAGCAGTTCTTC.